This TCR beta chain was sequenced during a study of T cells after yellow fever vaccination. V shed 4 bases and J 6 bases; nucleotides not matched to a gene: 4. The CDR3 has 13 amino acids. Germline CDR1 reads ENHRY; CDR2 reads SYGVKD. TCRdb reprocessed the 5' RACE reads via MiXCR and lists one record per CDR3 protein. The sample contains just under 85,000 distinct CDR3 sequences, about 14% of which appear only once. Overall study findings and caveats: Only a minor proportion of clonotypes was detected across both CD4 and CD8 compartments.

This clonotype was counted only a few times. V is TRBV10-3 and J is TRBJ2-3, with 7 nucleotides matching TRBD2. The source of this sequence is a man in his late teens or twenties who received the YFV17D yellow fever vaccine. This material consisted of CD8+ T cells not binding an NS4B(214-222) dextramer, sorted from PBMCs, taken 20 to 25 days after the first yellow fever vaccination. This chain's CDR3 is CAISGGGSDTQYF. The CDR3 bases are TGTGCCATCAGTGGGGGGGGATCGGATACGCAGTATTTT.